This TCR beta chain was recorded in a study of cytomegalovirus exposure and HLA in healthy donors. CDR1 and CDR2 (germline): KGHSH, LQKENI. The V end lost 2 bases, the J end lost 4 bases, and 15 bases lay between the germline ends. The CDR3 sequence is 17 residues long. Study results and limitations: V segments that were indistinguishable, TRBV6-2 and TRBV6-3 among them, were omitted from analysis. Analyzed later, most CMV-associated TCR beta chains appeared HLA-restricted. Trimming of TCR beta V- and J-genes showed a link, identified in a later analysis, to a missense DCLRE1C variant.

13 Jbeta primers and 60 Vbeta primers were used for the PCR. Profiling relied on immunoSEQ multiplex PCR, and the TCRdb table lists in-frame clones only, not all of them. The table includes 150,000 to 200,000 clones, approximately 71% detected once. On this clone: No antigen is known for it.

The gene calls are TRBV18 and TRBJ2-6; D is possibly TRBD1 (5 bases). The TCR sequence derives from a girl between 5 and 17 years old in good health and CMV-seronegative. The sequencing sample was made of PBMCs. In nucleotides, the CDR3 is TGTGCCAGCTCACCAGGGGATGCAGGGATCGGGGCCAACGTCCTGACTTTC. As protein: CASSPGDAGIGANVLTF.